The rows below give T cell receptor beta chains drawn from one sample of a study of OX40 agonist ivuxolimab in advanced cancers. Sequenced by immunoSEQ multiplex PCR; TCRdb stores in-frame clones only, minus some. The top ten hold less than 3.5% of the sample, which has 70,000 or so clones, approximately 86% seen once. The sequenced sample was CD4+ or CD8+ T cells sorted from blood, obtained in a trial of the OX40 agonist ivuxolimab. These receptors were collected from an adult with an advanced solid tumor such as melanoma, head and neck, liver or kidney cancer. CDR3s leave out the opening cysteine and the closing phenylalanine or tryptophan. D genes are given only for firm matches. Some rows mark clone size as missing; the rest say once, few, many or name a class of expanded clone.

v_gene,d_gene,abundance,CDR3aa
TRBV7-2,.,.,ASSLNTNEKLF
TRBV5-1,.,.,ATGWGSGEQF
TRBV2,.,.,ASRGTSGDTQY
TRBV19,TRBD2,.,ASSIGGVTYEQY
TRBV4-2,.,.,ASSQRGRYEQY
TRBV14,TRBD2,.,ASSQGLAGDETQY
TRBV29-1,.,.,SSHQTGQETQY
TRBV7-9,.,.,VSSLSQLLSTDTQY
TRBV11-3,.,.,ASSFQDPGIYNEQF
TRBV30,TRBD2,few,AWGGGSGGRRDEQF
TRBV28,.,.,ASSFVRSSYEQY
TRBV2,.,medium-sized,ASSETANNEKLF
TRBV9,TRBD1,.,ASSGTGSTEAF
TRBV25-1,TRBD1,few,ASSEAGGAGNTIY
TRBV4-1,.,.,ASSQGTGTRNEKLF
TRBV6-5,.,.,ASSYVALLGHYGYT
TRBV5-1,.,.,ASSWPARGLSYEQY
TRBV27,.,.,ASSLGFRGFGNEKLF
TRBV28,.,few,ASRPPLGPGISYEQY
TRBV30,.,.,AWSPRNQPQH
TRBV30,.,.,AWSRENQPQH
TRBV9,.,.,ASSPRTVNTGELF
TRBV5-4,.,.,ASGRPPMDEQF
TRBV28,TRBD1,.,ASSFTLQGADSNQPQH
TRBV18,.,.,ASSPDWELNRNGYT
TRBV9,TRBD1,once,ASSALRATGNGNTIY
TRBV6-6,.,.,ASTPPDSTYEQY
TRBV7-2,TRBD2,.,ASSLGRSGGLYEQY
TRBV5-1,.,.,ASSLTKNYEQY
TRBV5-1,TRBD1,.,ASSPDRGSNEKLF
TRBV7-9,TRBD1,.,ASSFDRGRGDTIY
TRBV5-5,TRBD1,few,ASDTGGYEQY
TRBV28,.,.,ASSAPRGTDTQY
TRBV30,.,.,AWTFGNTEAF
TRBV7-8,.,.,ASSAPRGRTEAF
TRBV11-2,.,.,ASSLTNTGELF
TRBV28,.,.,ASSGGDGVSYEQY
TRBV7-2,TRBD2,.,ASSTRGGRNTGELF
TRBV27,.,.,ASSLRPQGKLF
TRBV18,.,.,ASSPPVDSETQY
TRBV10-3,TRBD2,.,AIRPDRGVAGGPSSEQF
TRBV7-2,TRBD2,.,ASSLSGGHEQY
TRBV5-1,.,.,ASHSDEYNEKLF
TRBV2,TRBD1,few,ASRGTVSNYGYT
TRBV10-1,.,.,ASSAQPTGELF
TRBV10-3,TRBD1,.,AISEDRDTEAF